This T cell receptor beta chain was observed in a study of shared clonotypes between healthy human individuals. Germline assignment: CDR1 SGHAT and CDR2 FQNNGV. The V gene lost 4 bases and the J gene lost 9 bases, with 19 bases spanning the gap. The length of the CDR3 is 14 residues. DNA at 150 to 250 ng, roughly 30,000 T cell genomes, went into sorted-subset replicate PCRs. Assay: immunoSEQ multiplex PCR; the TCRdb copy retains only in-frame clones and omits some. The repertoire holds 2.3 million or so clones, with over 85% as singletons. This sequence joins TRBV11-2 and TRBJ2-7, with D perhaps TRBD1 or TRBD2 (5 bases each). The TCR was taken from a man between 18 and 29 years old in good health. Some clones in this sample may be carry-over from other donors' samples. Sequenced sample: naive CD4+ T cells from PBMCs. Regarding subset: CD45RA+ positively selected. The CDR3 DNA sequence: TGTGCCAGCAGCTCTATTCAAGAGGGGCCTGTGCAGTACTTC. Amino acid sequence: CASSSIQEGPVQYF. Full variable domain (outside the CDR3, taken from reference TRBV11-2 and TRBJ2-7): EAGVAQSPRYKIIEKRQSVAFWCNPISGHATLYWYQQILGQGPKLLIQFQNNGVVDDSQLPKDRFSAERLKGVDSTLKIQPAKLEDSAVYLCASSSIQEGPVQYFGPGTRLTVT.